What follows are 32 T cell receptor beta chains derived from one specimen sequenced in a study of T cells in Graves' hyperthyroidism and ophthalmopathy. Amplification of TCR beta CDR3 regions was performed using RNA transcripts as template. Carried out on the TCR CDR3, a first-round RT-PCR used the HTBI primer set. TCRdb ran MiXCR on the multiplex PCR reads and lists one entry per CDR3 protein. The sample holds 240,000 or so distinct CDR3 sequences, about a sixth seen once. Sequencing used blood. Source of these receptors: a woman between 18 and 29 years old with Graves' ophthalmopathy.

This clonotype was recorded many times. The rearrangement joins TRBV30 to TRBJ2-2, with D possibly matching TRBD2 (6 bases). From germline, CDR1 is GTSNPN and CDR2 SVGIG (reference sequence). V lost 2 bases, J lost 5 bases, and 15 bases lay in between. The CDR3 spans 15 residues. CDR3 nucleotide sequence: TGTGCCTGGAGTTCGGGAGCTACGGGGACCGGGGAGCTGTTTTTT. Amino acid sequence: CAWSSGATGTGELFF.

This clonotype was recorded many times. This chain links TRBV7-9 with TRBJ1-5; 9 nucleotides align to TRBD1. The CDR3 runs 17 residues. Germline V gene lookup returns CDR1 SEHNR and CDR2 FQNEAQ (reference sequence). V lost 5 bases and J lost 0; bases outside the gene matches: 8. The CDR3 is CASSLGQGDYSNQPQHF. CDR3 DNA sequence: TGTGCCAGCAGCCTGGGACAGGGAGATTATAGCAATCAGCCCCAGCATTTT.

This chain joins TRBV9 and TRBJ2-7; 9 nucleotides align to TRBD1. Germline loops: CDR1 SGDLS, CDR2 YYNGEE. This CDR3 has 15 amino acids. V lost 0 bases, J lost 1 base, and 2 bases stayed unmatched. DNA for the CDR3: TGTGCCAGCAGCGTAGGAGGACAGGGGTCCTACGAGCAGTACTTC. Encoded protein: CASSVGGQGSYEQYF.

This clonotype was observed at least ten times. The chain combines TRBV28 with TRBJ1-1; a weak D match, TRBD1 (6 bases). Germline V gene sequence: CDR1 MDHEN, CDR2 SYDVKM. The CDR3 is 17 amino acids. Deletions cut 4 bases from V and 1 base from J, with 19 bases between. For the CDR3, the DNA is TGTGCCAGCAGTTCGACAGGCCGAGGTAGTGGGAACACTGAAGCTTTCTTT. Protein sequence: CASSSTGRGSGNTEAFF. The entire variable domain, with the rest obtained from reference TRBV28 and TRBJ1-1, is as follows: DVKVTQSSRYLVKRTGEKVFLECVQDMDHENMFWYRQDPGLGLRLIYFSYDVKMKEKGDIPEGYSVSREKKERFSLILESASTNQTSMYLCASSSTGRGSGNTEAFFGQGTRLTVV.

There are many counts of this clonotype. The CDR3 DNA is TGTGCCAGCAGTCCTAGGGGGACAGGTCACGGCTACACCTTC. Translated: CASSPRGTGHGYTF. The chain couples TRBV27 to TRBJ1-2, with TRBD1 identical over 8 bases. Trimming cost V 5 bases and J 8 bases; bases outside gene matches: 10. The germline V gene has CDR1 MNHEY and CDR2 SMNVEV (reference sequence). The CDR3 has 14 amino acids.

This rearrangement joins TRBV7-3 to TRBJ2-3; 7 bases are a match to TRBD1. V lost 5 bases, J lost 9 bases, and 11 bases stayed unmatched. CDR1 and CDR2 (germline): SGHTA, FQGTGA. The CDR3 spans 14 residues. CDR3 region: CASSPRGGPRTQYF. The CDR3 bases are TGTGCCAGCAGCCCTAGAGGGGGCCCAAGGACGCAGTATTTT.

The sample holds many counts of this clonotype. The chain couples TRBV5-1 to TRBJ2-3, with D tentatively TRBD2 (5 bases). CDR1 is SGHRS and CDR2 is YFSETQ in the germline V gene. Trimming took off 4 bases at V and 0 bases at J, with 15 bases between the two ends. The CDR3 runs 16 residues. CDR3 sequence: CASSRGAQTSTDTQYF. DNA for the CDR3: TGCGCCAGCAGCCGGGGTGCGCAGACTAGCACAGATACGCAGTATTTT.

This clonotype came up many times. J is TRBJ1-2 and V is TRBV14, with D possibly being TRBD1 (6 bases). This CDR3 is built from 13 residues. CDR1 and CDR2 (germline): SGHDN, FVKESK. The ends were cut back, 3 bases at V and 5 bases at J, with 10 bases in the middle. CDR3 loop: CASSHQQGYGYTF. The CDR3 coding sequence is TGTGCCAGCAGCCACCAACAGGGATATGGCTACACCTTC.

This clonotype was seen many times. The chain couples TRBV12-3 or TRBV12-4 to TRBJ2-7; TRBD2 matches at 10 bases. V trimming: 3 bases; J trimming: 2 bases; junction bases outside the gene matches: 10. This CDR3 contains 17 residues. The CDR3 is CASSLGLLAGLTYEQYF. The DNA of the CDR3 is TGTGCCAGCAGTTTGGGACTACTAGCGGGGCTCACCTACGAGCAGTACTTC.

The chain uses TRBV10-3 and TRBJ2-2; TRBD1 might be the D (6 bases). CDR3 size: 14 residues. Germline assignment: CDR1 ENHRY and CDR2 SYGVKD. V dropped 6 bases and J dropped 0 bases, with 8 bases sitting between them. The CDR3 nucleotides read TGTGCCATCAGAGCAGGGGCGAACACCGGGGAGCTGTTTTTT. Translated: CAIRAGANTGELFF.

This clonotype was recorded many times. The chain employs TRBV29-1 and TRBJ1-1; D possibly corresponds to TRBD1 (6 bases). Germline V CDR1 and CDR2: SQVTM, ANQGSEA. V was pared by 5 bases and J by 1 base, with 11 bases between. The CDR3 is made up of 13 amino acids. In nucleotides, the CDR3 is TGCAGCGTTTGGGGCAGGGGGAACACTGAAGCTTTCTTT. Amino acid sequence: CSVWGRGNTEAFF.

This clonotype was recorded many times. The rearrangement joins TRBV7-2 to TRBJ1-1; a possible D gene is TRBD1 (5 bases). CDR1 is SGHTA and CDR2 is FQGNSA in the germline V gene. The CDR3 has 14 residues. V was cut by 1 base and J by 7 bases, with 13 bases left in between. The chain's CDR3 is CASSLGSGLGEAFF. CDR3 sequence (DNA): TGTGCCAGCAGCTTAGGGTCAGGGTTAGGTGAAGCTTTCTTT.

This sequence joins TRBV6-5 and TRBJ1-2; 8 bases map to TRBD1. The germline CDR1 and CDR2 sequences are MNHEY and SVGAGI. Germline trimming cut 0 bases from V and 3 bases from J; bases unmatched to any gene: 6. This CDR3 has 16 amino acids. The CDR3 here is CASSYSWTGSDYGYTF. CDR3 nucleotide sequence: TGTGCCAGCAGTTACTCATGGACAGGGAGTGACTATGGCTACACCTTC.

This clonotype occurred many times. The rearrangement links TRBV20-1 to TRBJ2-7; TRBD2 matches at 7 bases. The CDR3 runs 17 residues. CDR1 is DFQATT and CDR2 is SNEGSKA in the germline V gene (reference sequence). With V trimmed by 0 bases and J by 0 bases, 11 bases remained unmatched. In nucleotides, the CDR3 is TGCAGTGCTAGAGAGGCTAGCGGAGTACTACGCTCCTACGAGCAGTACTTC. Translation: CSAREASGVLRSYEQYF.

This clonotype was detected ten times or more. The chain carries TRBV7-9 and TRBJ2-5, with D possibly TRBD1 on 6 matching bases. The CDR3 runs 14 residues. The germline V gene encodes CDR1 SEHNR and CDR2 FQNEAQ (reference sequence). V shed 5 bases and J shed 5 bases, with 15 bases lying between them. CDR3 in amino acids: CASSPQGVRETQYF. The CDR3 DNA is TGTGCCAGCAGCCCACAGGGAGTCCGGGAGACCCAGTACTTC.

At least ten counts were recorded for this clonotype. The chain combines TRBV11-2 with TRBJ2-5; D may be TRBD2 (6 bases). The germline V gene encodes CDR1 SGHAT and CDR2 FQNNGV. This CDR3 contains 13 residues. With 5 bases removed from V and 5 bases from J, the gap between germline ends came to 12 bases. The CDR3 DNA reads TGTGCCAGCAGCCCCGGGGGAAGGGAGACCCAGTACTTC. This sequence encodes CASSPGGRETQYF.

This clonotype came up many times. This sequence joins TRBV20-1 and TRBJ2-5, with 9 bases that match TRBD1. The ends lost 3 bases at V and 1 base at J; junction bases unmatched: 3. The CDR3 extends over 14 amino acids. Per the germline V gene, CDR1 is DFQATT and CDR2 is SNEGSKA (reference sequence). The CDR3 coding sequence is TGCAGTGCTAGCGGGACAGGGAGCCAAGAGACCCAGTACTTC. Amino acid sequence: CSASGTGSQETQYF.

The gene calls are TRBV7-2 and TRBJ2-1; D gene unclear. CDR1 and CDR2 from the germline V gene are SGHTA and FQGNSA. The CDR3 sequence is 14 residues long. V lost 1 base, J lost 4 bases, and 8 bases lay in between. CDR3 DNA: TGTGCCAGCAGCTTAGTAGGCCCGTACAATGAGCAGTTCTTC. Its protein is CASSLVGPYNEQFF.

The DNA of the CDR3 is TGCGCCAGCAGCTTTAGCGGGGGAGAACATTACACCGGGGAGCTGTTTTTT. Translating it yields CASSFSGGEHYTGELFF. This chain joins TRBV5-1 and TRBJ2-2; 9 nucleotides align to TRBD2. The CDR3 spans 17 residues. Germline CDR1 SGHRS, CDR2 YFSETQ. V trimming: 2 bases; J trimming: 3 bases; junction bases outside the gene matches: 8.

This clonotype was observed many times. In nucleotides, the CDR3 is TGTGCCAGCAGTTCGGGACGGAGATATAATTCACCCCTCCACTTT. This codes for CASSSGRRYNSPLHF. The chain is built from TRBV6-1 and TRBJ1-6, with D possibly TRBD1 on 5 matching bases. V lost 5 bases, J lost 4 bases, and 12 bases lay in between. Germline V gene lookup returns CDR1 MNHNS and CDR2 SASEGT. This CDR3 comprises 15 residues.

This clonotype was seen ten or more times. One junction end does not reproduce the germline sequence, and a read error may be involved. The rearrangement links TRBV7-8 to TRBJ2-7, with TRBD2 matching over 8 bases. Germline CDR1 reads SGHVS; CDR2 reads FQNEAQ. The CDR3 runs 15 residues. CDR3 protein: CASSVAGTSSYEQYF. The CDR3 DNA is TGTGCCAGCAGCGTAGCCGGGACTAGCTCCTACGAGCAGTACTTC.

DNA for the CDR3: TGTGCCAGCAGTTCTCTCGGGACAGGATACATGAACACTGAAGCTTTCTTT. It is translated as CASSSLGTGYMNTEAFF. This chain connects TRBV28 to TRBJ1-1, with 8 bases identical to TRBD1. Per germline, CDR1 MDHEN and CDR2 SYDVKM. V dropped 4 bases and J dropped 0; count of bases not matched to a gene: 10. The CDR3 contains 17 residues.

This clonotype showed up many times. The chain has TRBV5-1 and TRBJ1-1; 7 bases match TRBD1. Germline values: CDR1 SGHRS, CDR2 YFSETQ. The CDR3 covers 13 residues. Trimming at V came to 4 bases and at J to 4 bases, leaving 4 bases not matched to a gene. The CDR3 nucleotides are TGCGCCAGCAGCACCTCAGGGGGCACTGAAGCTTTCTTT. This codes for CASSTSGGTEAFF.

There are many counts of this clonotype. The V call is TRBV7-6, the J call TRBJ1-4, with D unresolved. Between the trimmed V and J ends, which lost 1 base and 3 bases, there was a span of 12 bases. There are 16 residues in the CDR3. Germline V gene lookup returns CDR1 SGHVS and CDR2 FNYEAQ. The DNA of the CDR3 is TGTGCCAGCAGCTTAGGTCCCCGGGTTGCTAATGAAAAACTGTTTTTT. It is translated as CASSLGPRVANEKLFF.

CDR3: CASSSQGRSYNSPLHF. CDR3 nucleotides: TGCGCCAGCAGCTCACAGGGGAGGTCCTATAATTCACCCCTCCACTTT. The gene calls are TRBV5-1 and TRBJ1-6; 7 bases are shared with TRBD1. This CDR3 is built from 16 residues. Trimming cost V 3 bases and J 1 base; bases outside gene matches: 4. The germline V gene encodes CDR1 SGHRS and CDR2 YFSETQ.

This clonotype appeared many times. This chain uses TRBV6-1 with TRBJ2-7, with D perhaps TRBD1 (6 bases). The length of the CDR3 is 17 residues. The V and J ends lost 1 base and 2 bases respectively, with 18 bases between them. Germline CDR1 reads MNHNS; CDR2 reads SASEGT. The CDR3 DNA reads TGTGCCAGCAGTGAAGGCCCCCTTGACAGGTTCCCCTACGAGCAGTACTTC. Protein sequence: CASSEGPLDRFPYEQYF.

The rearrangement uses TRBV11-2 and TRBJ2-2; D is possibly TRBD1 or TRBD2 (5 bases each). Trimming removed 5 bases at V and 2 bases at J, with 12 bases between. From germline, CDR1 is SGHAT and CDR2 FQNNGV. The CDR3 totals 15 residues. The CDR3 DNA reads TGTGCCAGCAGCGTAGGGACCCCTAACACCGGGGAGCTGTTTTTT. It codes for CASSVGTPNTGELFF. Variable domain in full (rest from reference TRBV11-2 and TRBJ2-2): EAGVAQSPRYKIIEKRQSVAFWCNPISGHATLYWYQQILGQGPKLLIQFQNNGVVDDSQLPKDRFSAERLKGVDSTLKIQPAKLEDSAVYLCASSVGTPNTGELFFGEGSRLTVL.

The table lists this clonotype with many counts. The rearrangement joins TRBV2 to TRBJ1-5, with unresolved D. Trimming removed 3 bases at V and 7 bases at J, with 7 bases between. The CDR3 totals 12 residues. CDR1 and CDR2 from the germline V gene are SNHLY and FYNNEI. CDR3 nucleotides: TGTGCCAGCAGTGATGATGGACAGCCCCAGCATTTT. This encodes CASSDDGQPQHF.

In this sample, this clonotype turned up many times. The gene calls are TRBV12-3 or TRBV12-4 and TRBJ1-5; tentatively, D is TRBD1 (6 bases). The CDR3 spans 13 residues. Trimming pared 3 bases from V and 7 bases from J, leaving 10 bases between. In DNA form, the CDR3 reads TGTGCCAGCAGTTTTTCACAGGGCCAGCCCCAGCATTTT. Its protein is CASSFSQGQPQHF.

Many counts were recorded for this clonotype. The chain carries TRBV7-6 and TRBJ1-5; a weak D match, TRBD1 (5 bases). Germline CDR1 and CDR2: SGHVS and FNYEAQ. Trimming took 5 bases from V and 8 from J, leaving 13 bases between them. There are 13 residues in the CDR3. The CDR3 loop reads CASSLGPEKPQHF. The CDR3 nucleotides read TGTGCCAGCAGCCTGGGACCGGAAAAGCCCCAGCATTTT.

This clonotype came up many times. The V and J genes are TRBV5-1 and TRBJ1-2, with unresolved D. V shed 4 bases and J shed 1 base, with 11 bases lying between them. The CDR3 loop spans 14 amino acids. CDR1 and CDR2 (germline): SGHRS, YFSETQ. Here the CDR3 reads CASSLGSDNYGYTF. The CDR3 bases are TGCGCCAGCAGCCTGGGATCCGATAACTATGGCTACACCTTC.

This clonotype was seen at least ten times. The chain employs TRBV28 and TRBJ2-2, with D perhaps TRBD1 (5 bases). The V end was cut by 3 bases, the J end by 4 bases, with 12 bases between. CDR1 MDHEN and CDR2 SYDVKM come from the germline V gene. There are 15 residues in the CDR3. Here the CDR3 DNA reads TGTGCCAGCAGTTTCCAGGGAAAGAGCACCGGGGAGCTGTTTTTT. This gives the protein CASSFQGKSTGELFF.